These 28 T cell receptor beta chains were all obtained from the same sample, sequenced in a study of cytotoxic CD8 clonotypes in ibrutinib-treated CLL. Only in-frame clones appear in the TCRdb table, and some are missing; sequencing was by immunoSEQ multiplex PCR. Seen here are roughly 150,000 clones, approximately 80% observed once, and the top ten hold around 4.9%. Sequences were derived from PBMCs, sampled after 24 months of ibrutinib treatment. Source of these receptors: a human donor with chronic lymphocytic leukemia.

This chain connects TRBV6-5 to TRBJ2-3; D not certain. In germline, CDR1 is MNHEY, CDR2 SVGAGI. Between the trimmed V and J ends, which lost 4 bases and 3 bases, there was a span of 8 bases. The CDR3 length is 13 residues. The CDR3 DNA is TGTGCCAGCAGTTGGACCCCGACAGATACGCAGTATTTT. Its protein is CASSWTPTDTQYF.

This clone was recorded only once. J is TRBJ1-5 and V is TRBV7-6, with D possibly being TRBD1 (6 bases). Looked up from germline, CDR1 is SGHVS and CDR2 is FNYEAQ. The ends were cut back, 5 bases at V and 3 bases at J, with 20 bases in the middle. CDR3 length: 17 residues. In nucleotides, the CDR3 is TGTGCCAGCAGCCCCACGGGGGGCTTCGGGCCCAATCAGCCCCAGCATTTT. Protein sequence: CASSPTGGFGPNQPQHF.

The chain uses TRBV28 and TRBJ1-2; D gene ambiguous. CDR3 length: 17 residues. In germline, CDR1 is MDHEN, CDR2 SYDVKM. Deletions cut 7 bases from V and 8 bases from J, with 29 bases between. Here the CDR3 reads CASTTTARGGAIRGYTF. CDR3 coding DNA: TGTGCCAGCACTACCACCGCCCGGGGTGGTGCTATTCGGGGCTACACCTTC.

The genes are TRBV7-8 and TRBJ2-3, with 8 bases that match TRBD2. The CDR3 contains 16 residues. J gave up 6 bases and V 10 bases, and 18 bases lay outside the gene matches. The V gene's germline CDR1 is SGHVS and CDR2 FQNEAQ. The CDR3 DNA sequence: TGTGCCAACCCACCCCCCGGGACTAGAGGTGCCGATACGCAGTATTTT. This translates into CANPPPGTRGADTQYF.

This clone was counted a few times. The rearrangement links TRBV7-6 to TRBJ1-4, with D possibly TRBD1 on 5 matching bases. Germline CDR1 SGHVS, CDR2 FNYEAQ. The V gene lost 0 bases and the J gene lost 0 bases, with 11 bases spanning the gap. The CDR3 length is 17 residues. CDR3 in amino acids: CASSLAGGRTTNEKLFF. The CDR3 DNA reads TGTGCCAGCAGCTTAGCCGGGGGAAGAACAACTAATGAAAAACTGTTTTTT.

V usage is TRBV19 and J usage is TRBJ2-7, with TRBD1 identical over 7 bases. Per germline, CDR1 LNHDA and CDR2 SQIVND (reference sequence). The length of the CDR3 is 14 residues. With 7 bases clipped from V and 0 bases from J, the junction kept 6 bases outside the gene matches. DNA for the CDR3: TGTGCCAGTACCCCTCGACAGGGCTCCTACGAGCAGTACTTC. Its protein is CASTPRQGSYEQYF. The full variable domain, with the rest looked up from reference TRBV19 and TRBJ2-7, is DGGITQSPKYLFRKEGQNVTLSCEQNLNHDAMYWYRQDPGQGLRLIYYSQIVNDFQKGDIAEGYSVSREKKESFPLTVTSAQKNPTAFYLCASTPRQGSYEQYFGPGTRLTVT.

This chain uses TRBV7-9 with TRBJ1-1; maybe TRBD1 (6 bases). This CDR3 is 13 amino acids long. CDR1 and CDR2 (germline): SEHNR, FQNEAQ (reference sequence). Trimming left V 5 bases short and J 4 bases short, with 11 bases between. CDR3 in amino acids: CASSPQDSTEAFF. The CDR3 DNA is TGTGCCAGCAGCCCACAGGACAGCACTGAAGCTTTCTTT.

This sequence joins TRBV28 and TRBJ2-1; D might be TRBD1 or TRBD2, each matching 5 bases. There are 13 residues in the CDR3. V lost 10 bases and J lost 6, with 16 bases in between. CDR1 and CDR2 from the germline V gene are MDHEN and SYDVKM. The CDR3 reads CAMGGTMANEQFF. The CDR3 DNA reads as TGTGCCATGGGTGGGACCATGGCCAATGAGCAGTTCTTC.

The chain employs TRBV11-3 and TRBJ2-5, with 14 bases identical to TRBD2. The germline gives CDR1 SGHNT, CDR2 YENEEA. Germline trimming cut 5 bases from V and 4 bases from J; bases unmatched to any gene: 6. This CDR3 spans 16 amino acids. As DNA, the CDR3 is TGTGCCAGCAGCCCCGGGACTAGCGGGGGCGGAGAGACCCAGTACTTC. Encoded protein: CASSPGTSGGGETQYF.

The J gene is TRBJ1-1, the V gene TRBV5-6, with TRBD1 as a possible D gene (6 bases). Trimming stripped 1 base from V and 1 base from J, with 14 bases between. This CDR3 spans 16 amino acids. Per the germline V gene, CDR1 is SGHDT and CDR2 is YYEEEE. CDR3 region: CASSLLTDRPNTEAFF. CDR3 coding DNA: TGTGCCAGCAGCTTGCTAACCGACAGGCCGAACACTGAAGCTTTCTTT. The full variable domain, completed using reference TRBV5-6 and TRBJ1-1, is DAGVTQSPTHLIKTRGQQVTLRCSPKSGHDTVSWYQQALGQGPQFIFQYYEEEERQRGNFPDRFSGHQFPNYSSELNVNALLLGDSALYLCASSLLTDRPNTEAFFGQGTRLTVV.

V gene TRBV10-3 combines with J gene TRBJ1-5; D is uncertain. Trimming took 8 bases from V and 3 from J, leaving 11 bases between them. Germline CDR1 and CDR2: ENHRY and SYGVKD. There are 13 residues in the CDR3. The DNA for the CDR3 is TGTGCCATCGTAGGGCAGCTCAATCAGCCCCAGCATTTT. Translating gives CAIVGQLNQPQHF.

V usage is TRBV4-3 and J usage is TRBJ2-7; the D is unclear. The V gene lost 0 bases and the J gene lost 6 bases, with 12 bases spanning the gap. CDR3 length: 14 residues. CDR1 is LGHNA, CDR2 YSLEER, per germline. The CDR3 nucleotides are TGCGCCAGCAGCCAAGATGAGGCTAGAGTCGAGCAGTACTTC. Residues: CASSQDEARVEQYF.

This clone appeared a single time. J is TRBJ2-1 and V is TRBV6-1; 11 bases match TRBD2. The CDR3 is 11 amino acids. V shed 5 bases, J shed 15 bases, and the junction held 3 bases outside the gene matches. Germline CDR1 is MNHNS and CDR2 is SASEGT. The CDR3 sequence: CASSTSGGVFF. Written as DNA, the CDR3 is TGTGCCAGCAGTACTAGCGGGGGTGTGTTCTTC.

The genes are TRBV7-9 and TRBJ2-1; tentative D call: TRBD1 (6 bases). CDR1 and CDR2 from the germline V gene are SEHNR and FQNEAQ (reference sequence). CDR3 length equals 14 residues. V dropped 4 bases and J dropped 16 bases, with 23 bases sitting between them. The CDR3 nucleotides read TGTGCCAGCAGCTCCTCAATAAGCCTCAGGGGTCTTTTCTTC. Amino acids: CASSSSISLRGLFF. The full variable domain, its missing parts supplied by reference TRBV7-9 and TRBJ2-1, is DTGVSQNPRHKITKRGQNVTFRCDPISEHNRLYWYRQTLGQGPEFLTYFQNEAQLEKSRLLSDRFSAERPKGSFSTLEIQRTEQGDSAMYLCASSSSISLRGLFFGPGTRLTVL.

V usage is TRBV7-9 and J usage is TRBJ1-4; D remains ambiguous. This CDR3 is 15 amino acids long. Trimming removed 1 base at V and 6 bases at J, with 12 bases between. The germline CDR1 and CDR2 sequences are SEHNR and FQNEAQ (reference sequence). In DNA, the CDR3 is TGTGCCAGCAGCTTAGGGGCGGGTTGGGATGAAAAACTGTTTTTT. Translation gives CASSLGAGWDEKLFF. Full variable domain (missing parts from reference TRBV7-9 and TRBJ1-4): DTGVSQNPRHKITKRGQNVTFRCDPISEHNRLYWYRQTLGQGPEFLTYFQNEAQLEKSRLLSDRFSAERPKGSFSTLEIQRTEQGDSAMYLCASSLGAGWDEKLFFGSGTQLSVL.

The chain employs TRBV4-2 and TRBJ2-1, with a possible D match to TRBD2 (6 bases). Germline CDR1 is LGHNA and CDR2 is YNFKEQ. Trimming took off 1 base at V and 5 bases at J, with 6 bases between the two ends. This CDR3 is built from 13 residues. CDR3 nucleotide sequence: TGTGCCAGCAGCCAAGGGGAGGACAATGAGCAGTTCTTC. This codes for CASSQGEDNEQFF.

The chain links TRBV6-5 to TRBJ2-1, with TRBD2 identical over 7 bases. The germline CDR1 and CDR2 sequences are MNHEY and SVGAGI. V lost 6 bases and J lost 9; bases outside the gene matches: 11. The CDR3 covers 14 residues. The CDR3 loop reads CASSPNGGMGEQFF. As DNA, the CDR3 is TGTGCCAGCAGCCCCAACGGGGGGATGGGTGAGCAGTTCTTC.

At least ten counts were recorded for this clone. CDR3 in DNA: TGTGCCTGGAGTGGGGGGAGATACACTGAAGCTTTCTTT. Protein product: CAWSGGRYTEAFF. The V call is TRBV30, the J call TRBJ1-1; tentative D call: TRBD1 (5 bases). CDR1 is GTSNPN and CDR2 is SVGIG in the germline V gene (reference sequence). This CDR3 spans 13 amino acids. Trimming took off 1 base at V and 3 bases at J, with 9 bases between the two ends.

This clone was picked up many times. This chain links TRBV11-2 with TRBJ1-4; D unresolved. The CDR3 runs to 14 residues. The V and J ends lost 5 bases and 8 bases respectively, with 15 bases between them. CDR1 is SGHAT, CDR2 FQNNGV, per germline. The CDR3 DNA reads TGTGCCAGCAGCCAAAGGGTATCGGGCGAAAAACTGTTTTTT. Residues: CASSQRVSGEKLFF.

The rearrangement links TRBV27 to TRBJ2-7, with D possibly being TRBD1 or TRBD2 (6 bases each). Trimming left V 6 bases short and J 6 bases short, with 15 bases between. Germline V CDR1 and CDR2: MNHEY, SMNVEV (reference sequence). The CDR3 is 13 residues long. CDR3 loop: CASSFGGLGEQYF. The CDR3 coding sequence is TGTGCCAGCAGCTTTGGGGGGCTTGGCGAGCAGTACTTC.

Details on this clone: Different DNA sequences within this sample yield the same CDR3. The chain combines TRBV4-2 with TRBJ1-5, with TRBD1 as a possible D gene (6 bases). Germline V lookup: CDR1 LGHNA, CDR2 YNFKEQ. Trimming shortened V by 1 base and J by 5 bases, and 15 bases separated the two germline ends. This CDR3 comprises 16 residues. CDR3 loop: CASSQGGGAGDQPQHF. CDR3 bases: TGTGCCAGCAGCCAAGGGGGGGGCGCTGGTGATCAGCCCCAGCATTTT.

This sequence joins TRBV4-1 and TRBJ2-7; TRBD1 agrees at 10 bases. CDR3 length: 17 amino acids. Per germline, CDR1 MGHRA and CDR2 YSYEKL. Trimming cost V 0 bases and J 2 bases; bases outside gene matches: 7. The CDR3 DNA sequence: TGCGCCAGCAGCCAAGATTCGGGACAGGGGACCCCCTACGAGCAGTACTTC. This translates into CASSQDSGQGTPYEQYF.

CDR3 in DNA: TGTGCCAGCACGGTGGGGGGCAGTTCCTACGAGCAGTACTTC. This translates into CASTVGGSSYEQYF. The V gene is TRBV6-6, the J gene TRBJ2-7; D tentatively fits TRBD1 or TRBD2 (6 bases each). Germline V lookup: CDR1 MNHNY, CDR2 SVGAGI (reference sequence). The CDR3 consists of 14 residues. Trimming removed 7 bases at V and 1 base at J, with 14 bases between.

The chain links TRBV9 to TRBJ2-7; D unresolved. V dropped 7 bases and J dropped 0 bases, with 11 bases sitting between them. The CDR3 covers 13 residues. Germline assignment: CDR1 SGDLS and CDR2 YYNGEE. CDR3 in amino acids: CASQSPHSYEQYF. CDR3 coding DNA: TGTGCCAGCCAAAGCCCCCACTCCTACGAGCAGTACTTC.

The sample holds one count of this clone. The V gene is TRBV28, the J gene TRBJ2-2; D is undetermined. CDR1 MDHEN and CDR2 SYDVKM come from the germline V gene. CDR3 length: 13 amino acids. Trimming took 2 bases from V and 7 from J, leaving 8 bases between them. CDR3 loop: CASSLPGHGELFF. In DNA form, the CDR3 reads TGTGCCAGCAGTTTACCTGGGCACGGGGAGCTGTTTTTT.

In its sample, this clone was seen many times. This specimen includes other DNA sequences encoding the same CDR3. This rearrangement joins TRBV7-2 to TRBJ2-7; D is ambiguous. The CDR3 runs to 14 residues. The V end was cut by 3 bases, the J end by 0 bases, with 9 bases between. CDR1 and CDR2 (germline): SGHTA, FQGNSA. The CDR3 DNA follows: TGTGCCAGCAGCTTCCGGACGAGCTCCTACGAGCAGTACTTC. It specifies CASSFRTSSYEQYF.

Notes on this clone: One base away lies a much larger clone, so this may be a sequencing read error. The chain is built from TRBV27 and TRBJ1-2, with D unclear. Germline V gives CDR1 MNHEY, CDR2 SMNVEV (reference sequence). V dropped 6 bases and J dropped 4 bases, with 15 bases sitting between them. The CDR3 is 14 amino acids. CDR3 nucleotides: TGTGCCAGCAGCGACGGACGGGGAGGCTATGGCTACACCTTC. This translates into CASSDGRGGYGYTF.

V usage is TRBV5-4 and J usage is TRBJ2-7; TRBD2 matches 9 bases. The junction had 18 bases not matched to a gene; V was cut back by 4 bases and J by 4 bases. The CDR3 sequence is 18 residues long. Per the germline V gene, CDR1 is SGHNT and CDR2 is YYREEE (reference sequence). The DNA of the CDR3 is TGTGCCAGCAGCCCCAGACAGGGCTGGGTAGCGGGAGAGTACGAGCAGTACTTC. Encoded protein: CASSPRQGWVAGEYEQYF.